This T cell receptor beta chain was observed in a study of blood T cell repertoires in COVID-19. The CDR3 totals 18 residues. Per the germline V gene, CDR1 is SGHVS and CDR2 is FNYEAQ. V was pared by 1 base and J by 3 bases, with 18 bases between. Clones were read by immunoSEQ multiplex PCR, and TCRdb kept only the in-frame ones, dropping some. The sample contains approximately 220,000 clones, more than 65% of which appear only once. Sequenced material: peripheral blood. The chain carries TRBV7-6 and TRBJ1-4; tentative D call: TRBD1 (6 bases). This receptor was identified in a woman aged 25 to 39 who had recovered from COVID-19. The CDR3 loop reads CASSLGPWKKGANEKLFF. In DNA, the CDR3 is TGTGCCAGCAGCTTAGGACCCTGGAAGAAGGGGGCTAATGAAAAACTGTTTTTT.